Listed here are 16 T cell receptor beta chains from one sample, sequenced in a study of regulatory T cells in long-lasting Graves disease. iRepertoire HTBI primers and Arm-PCR of CDR3 regions built TCR beta libraries. TCRdb reanalysed the multiplex PCR reads using MiXCR and keeps one entry per CDR3 protein. The table has around 470,000 distinct CDR3 sequences, about 14% seen once. Sample time point: newly diagnosed GD, antithyroid drugs for less than 3 months. The authors made the TCR library using RNA they extracted from PBMCs. This same sample was also part of a study on T cells in Graves' hyperthyroidism and ophthalmopathy.

Specimen: peripheral blood mononuclear cells (PBMCs), collected at new diagnosis, from a patient treated with antithyroid drugs. Receptors were obtained from a woman aged 45-60 years with Graves disease.

This clonotype has a count of ten or more. The genes are TRBV6-2 or TRBV6-3 and TRBJ1-1, with 7 bases lining up with TRBD1. Germline trimming cut 4 bases from V and 5 bases from J; bases unmatched to any gene: 7. There are 14 residues in the CDR3. CDR1 MNHEY and CDR2 SVGEGT come from the germline V gene. CDR3 coding DNA: TGTGCCAGCAGTTCGGAAGGGGGCAGAACTGAAGCTTTCTTT. Translating it yields CASSSEGGRTEAFF.

The chain combines TRBV11-2 with TRBJ1-4, with TRBD1 as a possible D gene (5 bases). This CDR3 is built from 15 residues. From germline, CDR1 is SGHAT and CDR2 FQNNGV. The ends were cut back, 1 base at V and 4 bases at J, with 10 bases in the middle. CDR3 nucleotides: TGTGCCAGCAGCTTAGGGGCAGGGCATAATGAAAAACTGTTTTTT. This translates into CASSLGAGHNEKLFF.

This chain joins TRBV19 and TRBJ2-3, with D perhaps given as TRBD1 or TRBD2 (5 bases each). CDR3 length equals 17 residues. The ends were cut back, 5 bases at V and 6 bases at J, with 24 bases in the middle. Germline assignment: CDR1 LNHDA and CDR2 SQIVND (reference sequence). This CDR3 reads CASSAWESGTYADTQYF. CDR3 coding DNA: TGTGCCAGTAGTGCCTGGGAATCGGGGACGTACGCGGATACGCAGTATTTT.

This clonotype showed up many times. The gene calls are TRBV12-3 or TRBV12-4 and TRBJ2-5; D not resolved. The CDR3 totals 14 residues. V lost 5 bases and J 5 bases, leaving 15 bases between the germline ends. The CDR3 bases are TGTGCCAGCAGTCCCCCCTTGGATTTCGAGACCCAGTACTTC. This codes for CASSPPLDFETQYF.

This clonotype was seen at least ten times. The CDR3 sequence is CSARDPVTGELFF. The CDR3 region has the DNA TGCAGTGCTAGAGATCCGGTCACCGGGGAGCTGTTTTTT. The chain has TRBV20-1 and TRBJ2-2; D ambiguous. CDR1 DFQATT and CDR2 SNEGSKA come from the germline V gene (reference sequence). The CDR3 extends over 13 amino acids. The V end lost 0 bases, the J end lost 4 bases, and 6 bases lay between the germline ends.

The chain links TRBV4-2 to TRBJ2-2, with 7 bases that match TRBD1. This CDR3 is built from 19 residues. Germline CDR1 and CDR2: LGHNA and YNFKEQ. The junction had 11 bases not matched to a gene; V was cut back by 1 base and J by 0 bases. This CDR3 reads CASSQVFVGQGANTGELFF. The DNA of the CDR3 is TGTGCCAGCAGCCAAGTTTTTGTTGGGCAGGGGGCGAACACCGGGGAGCTGTTTTTT.

This clonotype was observed many times. This chain joins TRBV7-9 and TRBJ1-1; 8 positions match TRBD1. V trimming: 5 bases; J trimming: 0 bases; junction bases outside the gene matches: 5. CDR3 size: 15 residues. CDR1 and CDR2 (germline): SEHNR, FQNEAQ (reference sequence). The CDR3 spells CASSDRTGMNTEAFF. CDR3 coding DNA: TGTGCCAGCAGCGATCGGACAGGGATGAACACTGAAGCTTTCTTT.

Ten or more counts support this clonotype. The chain joins TRBV2 to TRBJ2-1; 11 bases align to TRBD2. Per germline, CDR1 SNHLY and CDR2 FYNNEI. The V segment lost 7 bases and the J segment 3 bases; nucleotides outside the gene matches: 5. The CDR3 covers 15 residues. The DNA for the CDR3 is TGTGCCAGCAAGTTAACTAGCGGGAGCTACAATGAGCAGTTCTTC. This gives the protein CASKLTSGSYNEQFF. Filled out from reference TRBV2 and TRBJ2-1, the complete variable domain reads EPEVTQTPSHQVTQMGQEVILRCVPISNHLYFYWYRQILGQKVEFLVSFYNNEISEKSEIFDDQFSVERPDGSNFTLKIRSTKLEDSAMYFCASKLTSGSYNEQFFGPGTRLTVL.

In the case of this clonotype: One end of the junction varies from germline; a read error may be responsible. The chain joins TRBV7-8 to TRBJ2-3; 8 bases match TRBD2. This CDR3 is 15 amino acids long. The germline CDR1 and CDR2 sequences are SGHVS and FQNEAQ. CDR3 in DNA: TGTGCCGGCAGTAAAACTAGCGGCTCCTTTTATACGCAGTATTTT. Translated, it gives CAGSKTSGSFYTQYF.

There are many counts of this clonotype. V is TRBV12-3 or TRBV12-4 and J is TRBJ2-2; 8 positions agree with TRBD1. V shed 5 bases and J 6 bases; nucleotides not matched to a gene: 5. This CDR3 has 14 residues. The CDR3 DNA reads TGTGCCAGCAGTAATGGACAGGGTGCCGGGGAGCTGTTTTTT. Translating it yields CASSNGQGAGELFF.

This clonotype showed up many times. The V call is TRBV28, the J call TRBJ1-2; 8 positions match TRBD1. CDR3 size: 15 residues. Germline V gives CDR1 MDHEN, CDR2 SYDVKM. Trimming at V came to 3 bases and at J to 8 bases, leaving 11 bases not matched to a gene. The CDR3: CASSLGQALARGYTF. In DNA, the CDR3 is TGTGCCAGCAGTTTGGGACAGGCCCTCGCCAGGGGCTACACCTTC.

This clonotype has ten or more counts. The chain uses TRBV6-5 and TRBJ1-2; D perhaps matches TRBD1 (6 bases). This CDR3 comprises 14 residues. CDR1 is MNHEY and CDR2 is SVGAGI in the germline V gene. Trimming took 2 bases from V and 2 from J, leaving 9 bases between them. The DNA for the CDR3 is TGTGCCAGCAGTTACACGGACAGAAACTATGGCTACACCTTC. Translation gives CASSYTDRNYGYTF.

This clonotype was picked up many times. The V call is TRBV11-2, the J call TRBJ1-1, with D unclear. V lost 5 bases, J lost 4 bases, and 11 bases lay in between. The CDR3 length is 13 residues. Germline V gene sequence: CDR1 SGHAT, CDR2 FQNNGV. CDR3 sequence: CASSIGSSTEAFF. The CDR3 bases are TGTGCCAGCAGCATCGGGTCCTCCACTGAAGCTTTCTTT.

This clonotype has more than one count but fewer than ten. The chain joins TRBV30 to TRBJ1-1, with 8 nucleotides matching TRBD1. Germline V lookup: CDR1 GTSNPN, CDR2 SVGIG (reference sequence). The CDR3 loop spans 15 amino acids. With V trimmed by 1 base and J by 4 bases, 8 bases remained unmatched. This chain's CDR3 is CAWSAWDRSGTEAFF. The CDR3 coding sequence is TGTGCCTGGAGTGCCTGGGACAGGTCGGGCACTGAAGCTTTCTTT.

The table lists this clonotype with a few counts. The rearrangement uses TRBV11-1 and TRBJ2-7; the match to TRBD2 covers 7 bases. V lost 5 bases and J lost 4; bases outside the gene matches: 17. This CDR3 contains 17 residues. Germline lookup yields CDR1 SGHAT and CDR2 FQDESV (reference sequence). As DNA, the CDR3 is TGTGCCAGCAGCCTCTTTAAAGGGCTAGCGGAGTCATACGAGCAGTACTTC. Translating gives CASSLFKGLAESYEQYF.

This clonotype was detected only a few times. The chain couples TRBV28 to TRBJ1-2, with no clear D. The CDR3 consists of 11 residues. Looked up from germline, CDR1 is MDHEN and CDR2 is SYDVKM. V shed 4 bases and J shed 7 bases, with 7 bases lying between them. CDR3 coding DNA: TGTGCCAGCAGTTCCGGGCTTGGCTACACCTTC. Translated: CASSSGLGYTF.